Each of the 9 T cell receptor beta chains below was sequenced from the same sample in a study of cytotoxic CD8 clonotypes in ibrutinib-treated CLL. Libraries were prepared by immunoSEQ multiplex PCR; TCRdb keeps only in-frame clonotypes and omits some of them. This sample has some 93,000 clones; approximately 80% occur once, and the top ten carry 32%. Sequences were derived from PBMCs, sampled after 12 months of ibrutinib treatment. Receptors were obtained from a human donor with chronic lymphocytic leukemia.

The V call is TRBV5-6, the J call TRBJ1-2, with no clear D. Germline lookup yields CDR1 SGHDT and CDR2 YYEEEE. The V gene lost 0 bases and the J gene lost 11 bases, with 17 bases spanning the gap. CDR3 size: 14 residues. CDR3 loop: CASSLGVTASTYTF. DNA of the CDR3: TGTGCCAGCAGCTTGGGAGTCACCGCCAGCACTTACACCTTC.

This clone was detected only a few times. The chain is built from TRBV5-6 and TRBJ2-3; 7 bases map to TRBD2. J lost 2 bases, V lost 3 bases, and 6 bases had no gene match. There are 15 residues in the CDR3. CDR1 is SGHDT, CDR2 YYEEEE, per germline. The CDR3 loop reads CASSSVSGYTDTQYF. The CDR3 DNA is TGTGCCAGCAGCTCTGTTAGCGGGTACACAGATACGCAGTATTTT.

V usage is TRBV7-9 and J usage is TRBJ2-6, with D unclear. Germline CDR1 SEHNR, CDR2 FQNEAQ (reference sequence). The V end lost 1 base, the J end lost 0 bases, and 4 bases lay between the germline ends. The CDR3 is 15 amino acids. CDR3 in amino acids: CASSLVGSGANVLTF. The CDR3 coding sequence is TGTGCCAGCAGCTTAGTCGGCTCTGGGGCCAACGTCCTGACTTTC.

This chain uses TRBV19 with TRBJ2-2; D unclear. This CDR3 comprises 17 residues. V dropped 1 base and J dropped 4 bases, with 16 bases sitting between them. Germline V gives CDR1 LNHDA, CDR2 SQIVND (reference sequence). The CDR3 nucleotides read TGTGCCAGTAGTATAGTTGCCACCGTATCCTTCACCGGGGAGCTGTTTTTT. This gives the protein CASSIVATVSFTGELFF.

The rearrangement uses TRBV7-2 and TRBJ2-3; D is possibly TRBD1 or TRBD2 (5 bases each). V was trimmed by 5 bases and J by 2 bases, leaving 17 bases between them. The V gene's germline CDR1 is SGHTA and CDR2 FQGNSA. There are 16 residues in the CDR3. CDR3 amino acids: CASSLSGTEPTDTQYF. The CDR3 bases are TGTGCCAGCAGCCTGTCCGGGACGGAACCCACAGATACGCAGTATTTT.

The rearrangement joins TRBV6-1 to TRBJ1-2; 8 nucleotides line up with TRBD1. The CDR3 is made up of 14 amino acids. Per the germline V gene, CDR1 is MNHNS and CDR2 is SASEGT. Unmatched junction bases numbered 2, after V lost 1 base and J lost 4 bases. CDR3 bases: TGTGCCAGCAGTGAAGATCAGGGGGCCTATGGCTACACCTTC. Translated: CASSEDQGAYGYTF.

This clone showed up just once. At the DNA level, this CDR3 is encoded by other sequences in the same sample as well. V gene TRBV9 combines with J gene TRBJ2-2; perhaps D is TRBD1 or TRBD2 (5 bases each). The CDR3 has 13 residues. Per germline, CDR1 SGDLS and CDR2 YYNGEE. The V end lost 0 bases, the J end lost 5 bases, and 5 bases lay between the germline ends. The CDR3: CASSVGGTGELFF. DNA of the CDR3: TGTGCCAGCAGCGTAGGGGGGACCGGGGAGCTGTTTTTT.

The chain couples TRBV19 to TRBJ2-1; the D gene is possibly TRBD1 (5 bases). Deletions cut 0 bases from V and 6 bases from J, with 9 bases between. Germline lookup yields CDR1 LNHDA and CDR2 SQIVND (reference sequence). The CDR3 has 14 residues. CDR3 coding DNA: TGTGCCAGTAGTATAGAGGGGCCCAGCAATGAGCAGTTCTTC. It codes for CASSIEGPSNEQFF.

The sample holds a few counts of this clone. V usage is TRBV30 and J usage is TRBJ1-5; no clear D gene. Germline lookup yields CDR1 GTSNPN and CDR2 SVGIG (reference sequence). The CDR3 is 13 residues long. The germline V and J ends were trimmed by 2 bases and 4 bases, with 9 bases remaining between them. CDR3 coding DNA: TGTGCCTGGAGTCCCGGGAAGAATCAGCCCCAGCATTTT. This gives the protein CAWSPGKNQPQHF.